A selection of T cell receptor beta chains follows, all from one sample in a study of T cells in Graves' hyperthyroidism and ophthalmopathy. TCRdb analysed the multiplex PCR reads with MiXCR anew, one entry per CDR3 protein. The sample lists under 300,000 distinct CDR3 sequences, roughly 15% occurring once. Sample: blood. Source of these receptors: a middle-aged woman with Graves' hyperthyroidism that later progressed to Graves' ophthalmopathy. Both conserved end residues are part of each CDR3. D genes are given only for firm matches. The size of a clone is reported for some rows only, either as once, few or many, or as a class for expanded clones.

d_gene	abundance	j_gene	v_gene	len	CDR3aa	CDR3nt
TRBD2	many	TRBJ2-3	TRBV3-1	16	CASSQDRLAGADTQYF	TGTGCCAGCAGCCAAGATCGGCTAGCGGGAGCAGATACGCAGTATTTT
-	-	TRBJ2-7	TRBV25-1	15	CASSESVREPYEQYF	TGTGCCAGCAGTGAATCGGTCAGGGAGCCCTACGAGCAGTACTTC
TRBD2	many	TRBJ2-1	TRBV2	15	CASSDRLAGKNEQFF	TGTGCCAGCAGTGATCGACTAGCGGGAAAGAATGAGCAGTTCTTC
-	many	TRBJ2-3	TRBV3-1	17	CASSPFGAAGDTDTQYF	TGTGCCAGCAGCCCCTTCGGTGCGGCAGGGGACACAGATACGCAGTATTTT
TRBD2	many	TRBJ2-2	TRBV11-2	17	CASSPNSGRGNTGELFF	TGTGCCAGCAGCCCGAATAGCGGGAGGGGGAACACCGGGGAGCTGTTTTTT
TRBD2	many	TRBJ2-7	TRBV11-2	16	CASSPPGLAGVGEQYF	TGTGCCAGCAGCCCCCCCGGACTAGCGGGAGTGGGGGAGCAGTACTTC
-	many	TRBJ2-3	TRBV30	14	CAWSVGGGTDTQYF	TGTGCCTGGAGTGTTGGAGGGGGCACAGATACGCAGTATTTT
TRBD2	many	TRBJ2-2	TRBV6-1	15	CASTRDYGGTGELFF	TGTGCCAGCACCCGGGACTATGGAGGCACCGGGGAGCTGTTTTTT
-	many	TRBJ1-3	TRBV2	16	CASRHDSGYSGNTIYF	TGTGCCAGCCGTCACGACAGCGGTTACTCTGGAAACACCATATATTTT
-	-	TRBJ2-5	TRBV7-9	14	CASSLQLPRETQYF	TGTGCCAGCAGCTTACAACTACCGAGAGAGACCCAGTACTTC
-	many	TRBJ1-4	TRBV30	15	CAWSRDFATNEKLFF	TGTGCCTGGAGTCGGGACTTTGCAACTAATGAAAAACTGTTTTTT